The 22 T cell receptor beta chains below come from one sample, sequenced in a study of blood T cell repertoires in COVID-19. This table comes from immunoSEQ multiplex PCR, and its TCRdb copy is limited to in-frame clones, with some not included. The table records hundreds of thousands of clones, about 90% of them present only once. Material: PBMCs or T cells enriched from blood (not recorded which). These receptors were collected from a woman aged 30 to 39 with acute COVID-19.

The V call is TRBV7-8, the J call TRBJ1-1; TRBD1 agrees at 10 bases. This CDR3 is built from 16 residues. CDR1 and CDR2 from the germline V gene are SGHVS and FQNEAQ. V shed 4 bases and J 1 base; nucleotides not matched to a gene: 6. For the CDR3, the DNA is TGTGCCAGCAGCTCGGACAGGGGGAGAACGAACACTGAAGCTTTCTTT. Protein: CASSSDRGRTNTEAFF.

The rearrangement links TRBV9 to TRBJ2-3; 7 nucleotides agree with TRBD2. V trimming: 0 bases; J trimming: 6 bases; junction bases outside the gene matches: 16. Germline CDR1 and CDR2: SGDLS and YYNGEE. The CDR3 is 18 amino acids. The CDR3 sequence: CASSVDAPGGGSADTQYF. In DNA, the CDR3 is TGTGCCAGCAGCGTAGACGCCCCTGGGGGGGGATCGGCGGATACGCAGTATTTT.

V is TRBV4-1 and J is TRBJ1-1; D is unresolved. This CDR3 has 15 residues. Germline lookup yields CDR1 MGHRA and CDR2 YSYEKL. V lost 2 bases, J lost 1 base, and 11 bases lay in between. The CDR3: CASSQYLAGNTEAFF. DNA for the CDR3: TGCGCCAGCAGCCAATACCTTGCAGGGAACACTGAAGCTTTCTTT.

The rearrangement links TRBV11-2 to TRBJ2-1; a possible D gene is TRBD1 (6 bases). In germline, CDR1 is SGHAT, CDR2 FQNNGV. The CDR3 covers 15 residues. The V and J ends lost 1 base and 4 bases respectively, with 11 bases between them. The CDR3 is CASSLGQGWYNEQFF. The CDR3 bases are TGTGCCAGCAGCTTAGGGCAGGGGTGGTACAATGAGCAGTTCTTC.

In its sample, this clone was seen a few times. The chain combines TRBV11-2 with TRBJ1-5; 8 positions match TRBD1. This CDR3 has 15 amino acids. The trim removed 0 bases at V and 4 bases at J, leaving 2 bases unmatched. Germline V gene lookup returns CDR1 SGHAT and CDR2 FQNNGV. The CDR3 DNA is TGTGCCAGCAGCTTAGACAGACAGGGGAATCAGCCCCAGCATTTT. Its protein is CASSLDRQGNQPQHF.

The CDR3: CASSEPGANTEAFF. As DNA, the CDR3 is TGCGCCAGCAGCGAGCCGGGAGCGAACACTGAAGCTTTCTTT. The chain links TRBV5-1 to TRBJ1-1; D is ambiguous. This CDR3 is built from 14 residues. V was cut by 4 bases and J by 1 base, with 11 bases left in between. Germline V gives CDR1 SGHRS, CDR2 YFSETQ. Supplemented by reference TRBV5-1 and TRBJ1-1, the full variable domain reads KAGVTQTPRYLIKTRGQQVTLSCSPISGHRSVSWYQQTPGQGLQFLFEYFSETQRNKGNFPGRFSGRQFSNSRSEMNVSTLELGDSALYLCASSEPGANTEAFFGQGTRLTVV.

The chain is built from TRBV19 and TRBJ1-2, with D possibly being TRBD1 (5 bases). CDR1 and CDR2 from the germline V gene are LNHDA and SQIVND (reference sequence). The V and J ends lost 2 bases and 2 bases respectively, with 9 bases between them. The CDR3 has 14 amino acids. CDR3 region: CASSISRGNYGYTF. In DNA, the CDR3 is TGTGCCAGTAGTATATCTCGGGGGAACTATGGCTACACCTTC.

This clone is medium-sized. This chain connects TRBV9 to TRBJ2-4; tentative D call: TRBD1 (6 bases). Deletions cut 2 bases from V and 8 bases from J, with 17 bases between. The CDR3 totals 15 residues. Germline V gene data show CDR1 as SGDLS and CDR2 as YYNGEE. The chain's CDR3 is CASSVAGSPGDIQYF. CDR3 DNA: TGTGCCAGCAGCGTCGCTGGGAGTCCAGGGGACATTCAGTACTTC.

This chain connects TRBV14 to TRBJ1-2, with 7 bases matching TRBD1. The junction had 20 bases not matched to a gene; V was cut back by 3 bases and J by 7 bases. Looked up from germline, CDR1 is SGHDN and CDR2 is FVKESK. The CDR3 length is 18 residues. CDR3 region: CASSHPPWDRGLGGGYTF. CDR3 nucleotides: TGTGCCAGCAGCCATCCTCCGTGGGACAGAGGGTTAGGGGGTGGCTACACCTTC.

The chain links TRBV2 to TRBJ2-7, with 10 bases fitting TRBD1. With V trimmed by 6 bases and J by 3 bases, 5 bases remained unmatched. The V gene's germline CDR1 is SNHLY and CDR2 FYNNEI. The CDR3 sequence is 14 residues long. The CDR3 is CASRTGGAIYEQYF. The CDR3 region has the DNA TGTGCCAGCAGGACAGGGGGCGCGATCTACGAGCAGTACTTC.

In DNA, the CDR3 is TGTGCCAGCAGTTACACACGGGGCGCTAGCGGTTACAATGAGCAGTTCTTC. It codes for CASSYTRGASGYNEQFF. The chain carries TRBV6-2 or TRBV6-3 and TRBJ2-1, with 7 bases that match TRBD2. The germline gives CDR1 MNHEY, CDR2 SVGEGT. There are 17 residues in the CDR3. V dropped 2 bases and J dropped 4; count of bases not matched to a gene: 11.

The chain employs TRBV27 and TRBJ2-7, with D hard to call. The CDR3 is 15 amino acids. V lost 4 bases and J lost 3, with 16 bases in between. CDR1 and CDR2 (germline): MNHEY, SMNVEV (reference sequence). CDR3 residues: CASSSTSSAYYEQYF. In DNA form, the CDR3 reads TGTGCCAGCAGTTCTACCTCCTCCGCGTACTACGAGCAGTACTTC.

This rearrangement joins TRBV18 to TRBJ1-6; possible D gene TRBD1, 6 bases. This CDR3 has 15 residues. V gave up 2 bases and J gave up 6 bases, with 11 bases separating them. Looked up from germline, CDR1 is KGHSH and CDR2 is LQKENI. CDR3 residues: CASSPFIGGNSPLHF. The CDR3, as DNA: TGTGCCAGCTCACCATTTATAGGGGGTAATTCACCCCTCCACTTT.

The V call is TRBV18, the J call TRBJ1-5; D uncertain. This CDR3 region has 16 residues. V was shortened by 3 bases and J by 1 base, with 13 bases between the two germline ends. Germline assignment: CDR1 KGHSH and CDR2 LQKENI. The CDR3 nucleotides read TGTGCCAGCTCACCGCTACCGGGGATAAGCAATCAGCCCCAGCATTTT. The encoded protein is CASSPLPGISNQPQHF.

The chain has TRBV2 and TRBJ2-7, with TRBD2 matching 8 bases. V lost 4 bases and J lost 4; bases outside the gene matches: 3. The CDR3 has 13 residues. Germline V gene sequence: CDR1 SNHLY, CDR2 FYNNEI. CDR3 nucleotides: TGTGCCAGCAGTGTCGGGGGGGCGTACGAGCAGTACTTC. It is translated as CASSVGGAYEQYF.

The CDR3 DNA sequence: TGTGCCAGTAGTATTAGTAGCAGCTCCTACGAGCAGTACTTC. This sequence encodes CASSISSSSYEQYF. The gene calls are TRBV19 and TRBJ2-7; D is ambiguous. The CDR3 is made up of 14 amino acids. The V gene lost 3 bases and the J gene lost 0 bases, with 9 bases spanning the gap. Germline CDR1 reads LNHDA; CDR2 reads SQIVND (reference sequence).

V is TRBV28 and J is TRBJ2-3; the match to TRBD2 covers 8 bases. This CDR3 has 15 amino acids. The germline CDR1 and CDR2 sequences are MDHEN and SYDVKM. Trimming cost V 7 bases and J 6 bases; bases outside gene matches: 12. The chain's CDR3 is CASIPPGTRGDTQYF. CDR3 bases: TGTGCCAGCATCCCTCCCGGGACTAGGGGGGATACGCAGTATTTT.

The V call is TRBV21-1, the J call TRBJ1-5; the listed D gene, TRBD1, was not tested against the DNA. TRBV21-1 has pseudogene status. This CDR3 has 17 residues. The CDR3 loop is CASSRGDSRNSNQPQHF. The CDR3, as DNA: TGTGCCAGCAGCCGAGGGGACAGTCGGAATAGCAATCAGCCCCAGCATTTT.

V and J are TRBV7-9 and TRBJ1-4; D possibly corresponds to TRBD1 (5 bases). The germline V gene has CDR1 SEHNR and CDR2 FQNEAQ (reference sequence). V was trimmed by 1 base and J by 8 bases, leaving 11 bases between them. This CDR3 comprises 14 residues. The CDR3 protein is CASSLEQGGEKLFF. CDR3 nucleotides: TGTGCCAGCAGCTTAGAGCAGGGAGGGGAAAAACTGTTTTTT.

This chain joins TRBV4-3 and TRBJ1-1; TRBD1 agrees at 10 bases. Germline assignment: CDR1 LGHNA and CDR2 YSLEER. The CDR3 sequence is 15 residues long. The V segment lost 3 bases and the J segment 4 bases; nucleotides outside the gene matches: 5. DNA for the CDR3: TGCGCCAGCAGCCAGCAGACAGGGGGCGGCACTGAAGCTTTCTTT. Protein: CASSQQTGGGTEAFF.

The CDR3 here is CASRGRATDTQYF. For the CDR3, the DNA is TGTGCCAGCAGGGGGCGCGCCACAGATACGCAGTATTTT. The gene calls are TRBV28 and TRBJ2-3; TRBD1 might be the D (5 bases). Germline-derived CDR1 and CDR2 are MDHEN and SYDVKM. The germline V and J ends were trimmed by 6 bases and 2 bases, with 9 bases remaining between them. This CDR3 has 13 amino acids.

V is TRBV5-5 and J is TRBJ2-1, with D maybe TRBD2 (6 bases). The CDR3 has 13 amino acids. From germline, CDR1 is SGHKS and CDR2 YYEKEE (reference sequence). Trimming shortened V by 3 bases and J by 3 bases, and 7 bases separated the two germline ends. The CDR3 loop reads CASSSGLYNEQFF. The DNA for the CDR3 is TGTGCCAGCAGCTCGGGACTCTACAATGAGCAGTTCTTC. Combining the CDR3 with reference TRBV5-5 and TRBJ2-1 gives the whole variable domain DAGVTQSPTHLIKTRGQQVTLRCSPISGHKSVSWYQQVLGQGPQFIFQYYEKEERGRGNFPDRFSARQFPNYSSELNVNALLLGDSALYLCASSSGLYNEQFFGPGTRLTVL.